The 14 T cell receptor beta chains in this list originate from one sample, sequenced in a study of blood T cell repertoires in COVID-19. Assay: immunoSEQ multiplex PCR; the TCRdb copy retains only in-frame clones and omits some. The sample has approximately 82,000 clones, just under 85% seen once. Input material: peripheral blood. The receptor set was obtained from a woman between 70 and 85 years old with active or convalescent COVID-19.

The rearrangement links TRBV20-1 to TRBJ2-6; a weak D match, TRBD2 (6 bases). From germline, CDR1 is DFQATT and CDR2 SNEGSKA (reference sequence). The germline V and J ends were trimmed by 3 bases and 1 base, with 19 bases remaining between them. The CDR3 extends over 18 amino acids. The CDR3, as DNA: TGCAGTGCTAGTCATGATTGGGGGGAGGAATCTGGGGCCAACGTCCTGACTTTC. The encoded protein is CSASHDWGEESGANVLTF.

The chain uses TRBV5-4 and TRBJ1-3; 7 bases align to TRBD1. V shed 3 bases, J shed 2 bases, and the junction held 5 bases outside the gene matches. CDR1 is SGHNT and CDR2 is YYREEE in the germline V gene (reference sequence). The CDR3 runs 15 residues. The DNA of the CDR3 is TGTGCCAGCAGCTCACGGCAGGGGGCTGGAAACACCATATATTTT. Translation: CASSSRQGAGNTIYF.

The CDR3 coding sequence is TGTGCCAGCAGCTTAAGGGGGCGGGAGACCCAGTACTTC. This sequence encodes CASSLRGRETQYF. The chain recombines TRBV7-2 with TRBJ2-5, with 7 nucleotides matching TRBD1. V shed 2 bases, J shed 5 bases, and the junction held 2 bases outside the gene matches. The germline CDR1 and CDR2 sequences are SGHTA and FQGNSA. This CDR3 region has 13 residues.

Concerning this clone itself: Other DNA sequences in the sample encode the same CDR3. The chain links TRBV4-3 to TRBJ1-4, with unresolved D. The CDR3 covers 14 residues. Trimming took off 0 bases at V and 4 bases at J, with 6 bases between the two ends. Germline-derived CDR1 and CDR2 are LGHNA and YSLEER. The CDR3 loop reads CASSQESGNEKLFF. DNA for the CDR3: TGCGCCAGCAGCCAAGAGTCCGGTAATGAAAAACTGTTTTTT.

V gene TRBV5-6 combines with J gene TRBJ1-2; D is perhaps TRBD1 (5 bases). Germline V CDR1 and CDR2: SGHDT, YYEEEE. The CDR3 contains 15 residues. Trimming shortened V by 1 base and J by 1 base, and 11 bases separated the two germline ends. The CDR3 sequence: CASSLSGADNYGYTF. Here the CDR3 DNA reads TGTGCCAGCAGCTTGAGTGGGGCCGATAACTATGGCTACACCTTC.

The chain employs TRBV23-1 and TRBJ2-5; TRBD2 might be the D (5 bases). TRBV23-1 is designated an ORF whose function remains uncertain. CDR3 length equals 15 residues. V lost 1 base and J lost 1, with 10 bases in between. CDR3 amino acids: CASSQYGRGQETQYF. The CDR3 bases are TGCGCCAGCAGTCAATACGGTCGGGGCCAAGAGACCCAGTACTTC.

The chain carries TRBV6-6 and TRBJ2-2; possibly TRBD2 for D (5 bases). The germline V gene has CDR1 MNHNY and CDR2 SVGAGI (reference sequence). The V end was cut by 6 bases, the J end by 4 bases, with 12 bases between. The CDR3 has 14 residues. The CDR3 reads CASSRGRGTGELFF. CDR3 in DNA: TGTGCCAGCAGCCGTGGCCGGGGCACCGGGGAGCTGTTTTTT.

This chain links TRBV5-1 with TRBJ2-1; TRBD2 agrees at 8 bases. This CDR3 has 15 amino acids. Germline V lookup: CDR1 SGHRS, CDR2 YFSETQ. The J segment lost 8 bases and the V segment lost 0 bases, leaving 7 bases of the junction unmatched. CDR3 in DNA: TGCGCCAGCAGCTTGGTAGGTAGCGGGAACTATGAGCAGTTCTTC. This translates into CASSLVGSGNYEQFF. The variable domain in full, with the rest retrieved from reference TRBV5-1 and TRBJ2-1, is KAGVTQTPRYLIKTRGQQVTLSCSPISGHRSVSWYQQTPGQGLQFLFEYFSETQRNKGNFPGRFSGRQFSNSRSEMNVSTLELGDSALYLCASSLVGSGNYEQFFGPGTRLTVL.

This sequence joins TRBV28 and TRBJ1-2; D not certain. V was cut by 5 bases and J by 2 bases, with 9 bases left in between. This CDR3 is built from 13 residues. Germline values: CDR1 MDHEN, CDR2 SYDVKM. DNA of the CDR3: TGTGCCAGCAGTCGGAGTATGAACTATGGCTACACCTTC. Residues: CASSRSMNYGYTF.

The V gene is TRBV11-2, the J gene TRBJ2-1; tentative D call: TRBD2 (6 bases). There are 15 residues in the CDR3. Trimming took off 6 bases at V and 6 bases at J, with 18 bases between the two ends. Germline CDR1 reads SGHAT; CDR2 reads FQNNGV. The CDR3 coding sequence is TGTGCCAGCAGGGGCACGACCGGGAGATTCAATGAGCAGTTCTTC. Translating gives CASRGTTGRFNEQFF.

J is TRBJ1-1 and V is TRBV10-1; D perhaps matches TRBD1 (6 bases). CDR3 size: 17 residues. Trimming cost V 0 bases and J 4 bases, with 18 bases left between them. CDR1 and CDR2 (germline): WNHNN, SYGVQD (reference sequence). CDR3 DNA sequence: TGCGCCAGCAGTGAGTCGACAGGCGAGAAGTCGGGCACTGAAGCTTTCTTT. This translates into CASSESTGEKSGTEAFF.

The V call is TRBV5-1, the J call TRBJ2-1; 8 positions match TRBD1. This CDR3 is built from 15 residues. The germline CDR1 and CDR2 sequences are SGHRS and YFSETQ. V lost 4 bases and J lost 8; bases outside the gene matches: 11. DNA for the CDR3: TGCGCCAGCAGCCGTGGTGGCCAGGGGGCTGATGAGCAGTTCTTC. This codes for CASSRGGQGADEQFF. The variable domain in full, completed from reference TRBV5-1 and TRBJ2-1, reads KAGVTQTPRYLIKTRGQQVTLSCSPISGHRSVSWYQQTPGQGLQFLFEYFSETQRNKGNFPGRFSGRQFSNSRSEMNVSTLELGDSALYLCASSRGGQGADEQFFGPGTRLTVL.

The V call is TRBV18, the J call TRBJ2-5; D gene ambiguous. The CDR3 has 13 residues. The germline V and J ends were trimmed by 6 bases and 1 base, with 9 bases remaining between them. CDR1 is KGHSH and CDR2 is LQKENI in the germline V gene. In DNA form, the CDR3 reads TGTGCCAGCTCGATTACTCTCCAAGAGACCCAGTACTTC. It is translated as CASSITLQETQYF. The full variable domain, rest sourced from reference TRBV18 and TRBJ2-5, is NAGVMQNPRHLVRRRGQEARLRCSPMKGHSHVYWYRQLPEEGLKFMVYLQKENIIDESGMPKERFSAEFPKEGPSILRIQQVVRGDSAAYFCASSITLQETQYFGPGTRLLVL.

The gene calls are TRBV7-9 and TRBJ1-2; D not resolved. This CDR3 contains 14 residues. Germline V gives CDR1 SEHNR, CDR2 FQNEAQ (reference sequence). Trimming removed 1 base from V and 8 bases from J, with 14 bases in between. This chain's CDR3 is CASSLGAKEGGYTF. The CDR3 DNA is TGTGCCAGCAGCTTAGGAGCCAAGGAGGGCGGCTACACCTTC.